The 10 T cell receptor beta chains presented below share a single source sample, sequenced in a study of blood T cell repertoires in COVID-19. Profiling relied on immunoSEQ multiplex PCR, and the TCRdb table lists in-frame clones only, not all of them. Here the sample spans about 200,000 clones, about 84% being singletons. What was sequenced was PBMCs or T cells enriched from blood (not recorded which). These receptors were collected from a man in his forties with acute COVID-19.

This chain uses TRBV10-3 with TRBJ2-7, with no clear D. The CDR3 is 12 amino acids. The ends were cut back, 8 bases at V and 1 base at J, with 9 bases in the middle. CDR1 ENHRY and CDR2 SYGVKD come from the germline V gene. CDR3 DNA sequence: TGTGCCATCCTAACCGAGTCCTACGAGCAGTACTTC. It translates to CAILTESYEQYF.

This chain links TRBV29-1 with TRBJ2-2; 12 bases map to TRBD1. The CDR3 contains 13 residues. V shed 7 bases, J shed 13 bases, and the junction held 10 bases outside the gene matches. The germline V gene has CDR1 SQVTM and CDR2 ANQGSEA. The CDR3, as DNA: TGCAGCGCGGAGGGGACAGGGGGCGCCCCGCTGTTTTTT. Its translation: CSAEGTGGAPLFF.

The rearrangement joins TRBV30 to TRBJ1-1; D may be TRBD1 (5 bases). This CDR3 has 13 residues. The germline gives CDR1 GTSNPN, CDR2 SVGIG (reference sequence). Trimming pared 6 bases from V and 1 base from J, leaving 12 bases between. Here the CDR3 reads CACRSRGNTEAFF. The CDR3 nucleotides read TGTGCCTGTCGGTCTAGGGGGAACACTGAAGCTTTCTTT.

The chain combines TRBV11-1 with TRBJ2-7; D is possibly TRBD2 (6 bases). Trimming cost V 4 bases and J 3 bases, with 19 bases left between them. There are 16 residues in the CDR3. Germline V gene lookup returns CDR1 SGHAT and CDR2 FQDESV (reference sequence). As DNA, the CDR3 is TGTGCCAGCAGCTCCGGGGGTAAGGATGGGGACTACGAGCAGTACTTC. Protein sequence: CASSSGGKDGDYEQYF.

This clone was observed a few times. The V and J genes are TRBV21-1 and TRBJ1-1; no DNA check was done on the table's D call, TRBD1. TRBV21-1 is flagged as a pseudogene. The CDR3 length is 15 residues. This CDR3 is CASSKEKQGAVEAFF. In DNA form, the CDR3 reads TGTGCCAGCAGCAAAGAGAAACAGGGGGCAGTTGAAGCTTTCTTT.

This clone was seen just once. This chain links TRBV27 with TRBJ2-1; 9 bases map to TRBD2. The CDR3 contains 14 residues. The trim removed 4 bases at V and 6 bases at J, leaving 4 bases unmatched. Germline assignment: CDR1 MNHEY and CDR2 SMNVEV (reference sequence). CDR3 amino acids: CASSSVLAGNEQFF. The CDR3 coding sequence is TGTGCCAGCAGTTCCGTACTAGCGGGCAATGAGCAGTTCTTC.

In regard to this clone: One junction end disagrees with the germline gene, perhaps due to a read error. The chain has TRBV7-9 and TRBJ2-1; TRBD1 matches 8 bases. The germline V gene has CDR1 SEHNR and CDR2 FQNEAQ (reference sequence). The CDR3 runs to 12 residues. CDR3 bases: TGTGCCAGCAGCCCCGCCGGGACAGGCTACCTCTTC. It translates to CASSPAGTGYLF.

The chain carries TRBV6-2 or TRBV6-3 and TRBJ1-1; 10 bases align to TRBD1. Germline loops: CDR1 MNHEY, CDR2 SVGEGT. This CDR3 is built from 16 residues. Trimming removed 4 bases from V and 0 bases from J; junction bases left unmatched: 5. The CDR3: CASSSGTGVMNTEAFF. The CDR3 region has the DNA TGTGCCAGCAGTTCCGGGACAGGGGTCATGAACACTGAAGCTTTCTTT.

The table lists this clone with a count of one. The genes are TRBV3-1 (or the pseudogene TRBV3-2) and TRBJ2-7; D remains ambiguous. V was clipped by 3 bases and J by 0 bases, with 9 bases between them. This CDR3 comprises 14 residues. CDR1 LGHDT and CDR2 YNNKEL come from the germline V gene (reference sequence). The CDR3 loop reads CASSQNVGSYEQYF. DNA of the CDR3: TGTGCCAGCAGCCAGAACGTCGGCTCCTACGAGCAGTACTTC.

This clone occurred once. V and J are TRBV28 and TRBJ2-7; tentatively, D is TRBD2 (5 bases). The CDR3 is 15 residues long. Trimming removed 4 bases from V and 3 bases from J, with 16 bases in between. From germline, CDR1 is MDHEN and CDR2 SYDVKM. The CDR3 DNA sequence: TGTGCCAGCAGTTCCCCTGGACTCATAAACTACGAGCAGTACTTC. Translated, it gives CASSSPGLINYEQYF.